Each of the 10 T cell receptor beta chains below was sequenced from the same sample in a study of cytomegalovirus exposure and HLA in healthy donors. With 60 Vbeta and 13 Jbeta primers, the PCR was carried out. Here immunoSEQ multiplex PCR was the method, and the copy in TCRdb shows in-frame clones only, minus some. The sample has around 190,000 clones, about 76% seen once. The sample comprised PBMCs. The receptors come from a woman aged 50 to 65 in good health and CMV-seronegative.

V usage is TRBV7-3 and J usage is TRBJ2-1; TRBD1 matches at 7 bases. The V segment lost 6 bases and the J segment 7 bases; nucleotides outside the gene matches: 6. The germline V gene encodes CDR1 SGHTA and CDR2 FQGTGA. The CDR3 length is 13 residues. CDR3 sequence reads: CASRGGHNNEQFF. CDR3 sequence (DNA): TGTGCCAGCAGAGGGGGCCACAATAATGAGCAGTTCTTC. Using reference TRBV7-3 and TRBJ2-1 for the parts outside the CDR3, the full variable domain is GAGVSQTPSNKVTEKGKYVELRCDPISGHTALYWYRQSLGQGPEFLIYFQGTGAADDSGLPNDRFFAVRPEGSVSTLKIQRTERGDSAVYLCASRGGHNNEQFFGPGTRLTVL.

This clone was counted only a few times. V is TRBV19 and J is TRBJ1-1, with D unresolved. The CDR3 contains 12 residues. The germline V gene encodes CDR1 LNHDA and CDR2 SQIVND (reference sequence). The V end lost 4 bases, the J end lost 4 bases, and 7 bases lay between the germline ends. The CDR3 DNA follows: TGTGCCAGTAGTAGCCGGGGCACTGAAGCTTTCTTT. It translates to CASSSRGTEAFF.

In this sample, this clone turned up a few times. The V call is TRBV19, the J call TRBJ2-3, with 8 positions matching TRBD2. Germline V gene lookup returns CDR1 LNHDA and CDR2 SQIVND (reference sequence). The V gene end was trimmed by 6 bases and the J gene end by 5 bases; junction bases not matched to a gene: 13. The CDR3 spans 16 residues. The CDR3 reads CASRGWLAGYLDTQYF. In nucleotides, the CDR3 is TGTGCCAGTAGAGGGTGGTTAGCGGGGTATTTAGATACGCAGTATTTT.

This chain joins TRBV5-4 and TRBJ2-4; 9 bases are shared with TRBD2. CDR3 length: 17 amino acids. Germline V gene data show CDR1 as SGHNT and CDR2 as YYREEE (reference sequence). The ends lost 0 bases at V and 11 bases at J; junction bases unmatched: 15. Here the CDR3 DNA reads TGTGCCAGCAGCTTGGGTAGCGGGGGCCTCCCTCTGGGGGTTCAGTACTTC. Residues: CASSLGSGGLPLGVQYF.

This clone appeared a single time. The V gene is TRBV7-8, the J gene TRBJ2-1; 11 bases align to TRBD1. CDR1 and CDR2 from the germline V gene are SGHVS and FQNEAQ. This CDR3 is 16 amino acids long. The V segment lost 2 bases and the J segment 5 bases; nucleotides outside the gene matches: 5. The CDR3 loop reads CASSLSGTGGHNEQFF. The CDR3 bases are TGTGCCAGCAGCTTAAGTGGGACAGGGGGGCACAATGAGCAGTTCTTC.

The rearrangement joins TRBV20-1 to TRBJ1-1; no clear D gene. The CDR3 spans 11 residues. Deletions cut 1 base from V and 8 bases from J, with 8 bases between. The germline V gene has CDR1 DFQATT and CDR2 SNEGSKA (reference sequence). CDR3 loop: CSARGSGEAFF. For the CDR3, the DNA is TGCAGTGCTAGAGGTTCGGGGGAAGCTTTCTTT.

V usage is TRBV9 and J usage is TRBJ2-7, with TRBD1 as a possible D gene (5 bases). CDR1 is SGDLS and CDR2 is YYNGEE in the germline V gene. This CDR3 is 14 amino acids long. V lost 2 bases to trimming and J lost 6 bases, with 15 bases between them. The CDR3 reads CASSVTGFSAEQYF. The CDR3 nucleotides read TGTGCCAGCAGCGTTACAGGTTTTAGTGCCGAGCAGTACTTC.

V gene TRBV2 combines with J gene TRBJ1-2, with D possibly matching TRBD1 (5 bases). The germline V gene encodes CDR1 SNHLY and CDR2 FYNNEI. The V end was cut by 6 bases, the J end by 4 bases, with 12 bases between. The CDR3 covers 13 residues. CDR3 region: CASRIQVSYGYTF. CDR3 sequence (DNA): TGTGCCAGCAGAATACAGGTTTCCTATGGCTACACCTTC.

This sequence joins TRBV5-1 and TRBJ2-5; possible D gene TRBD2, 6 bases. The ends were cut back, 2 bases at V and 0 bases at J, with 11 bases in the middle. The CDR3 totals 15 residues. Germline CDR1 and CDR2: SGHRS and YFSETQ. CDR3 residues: CASSFGGGYQETQYF. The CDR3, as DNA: TGCGCCAGCAGCTTCGGCGGAGGGTACCAAGAGACCCAGTACTTC.

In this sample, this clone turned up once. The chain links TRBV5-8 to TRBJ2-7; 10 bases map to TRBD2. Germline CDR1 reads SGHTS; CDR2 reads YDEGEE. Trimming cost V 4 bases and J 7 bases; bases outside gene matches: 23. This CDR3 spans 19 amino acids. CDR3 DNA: TGTGCCAGCAGCCCTTGGGAGACTAGCGGGTACGGGATGGATTTAGAGCAGTACTTC. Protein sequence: CASSPWETSGYGMDLEQYF.